This T cell receptor beta chain was obtained from a study of blood T cell repertoires in COVID-19. Study context: The analysed material was cDNA or gDNA that came from T cells, B-cell-depleted T cells, or PBMCs.

During active infection, Seattle patients enrolled and were then monitored through disease. Per germline, CDR1 SGHRS and CDR2 YFSETQ. CDR3 length: 18 residues. Trimming stripped 3 bases from V and 3 bases from J, with 21 bases between. Original processing methods: For nucleated cells, counts were estimated from reference gene primer amplification. Only in-frame clones appear in the TCRdb table, and some are missing; sequencing was by immunoSEQ multiplex PCR. The V and J calls and clone size are taken from that table; D and trimming were inferred from the DNA. Among nearly 350,000 clones listed, almost 90% were seen once.

V is TRBV5-1 and J is TRBJ2-2; possible D gene TRBD1, 8 bases. This TCR came from a woman in her seventies with COVID-19, enrolled during active disease. Sequenced material: peripheral blood. The CDR3 sequence is CASSSRPGQGGDTGELFF. CDR3 DNA sequence: TGCGCCAGCAGCTCGAGACCCGGACAGGGAGGGGACACCGGGGAGCTGTTTTTT.